This T cell receptor (beta chain) emerged from a study of identical twins. Findings of the study overall: The degree of excess twin sharing was weaker in beta out-of-frame sequences.

Concerning this clonotype: Its antigen remains unknown.

With 0 bases removed from V and 6 bases from J, the gap between germline ends came to 12 bases. CDR1 is LGHNA, CDR2 YNFKEQ, per germline. CDR3 length: 15 residues. TCRdb re-derived calls from the 5' RACE reads in MiXCR, one entry per CDR3 protein. The repertoire holds 1.5 million to 2 million distinct CDR3 sequences, with more than 30% as singletons. The sequence came from a newborn girl in good health. The gene calls are TRBV4-2 and TRBJ2-1; D is possibly TRBD1 (6 bases). Sequenced sample: cord blood. The CDR3 loop reads CASSQDMKGGNEQFF. CDR3 DNA: TGTGCCAGCAGCCAAGATATGAAAGGGGGCAATGAGCAGTTCTTC.